The clone carrying this T cell receptor beta chain was seen ten or more times. This record comes from a study of regulatory T cells in long-lasting Graves disease. Sequencing libraries for TCR beta were prepared with iRepertoire HTBI primers and Arm-PCR of CDR3 regions. TCRdb used MiXCR to reprocess the multiplex PCR reads, holding one entry per CDR3 protein. The sample contains about 420,000 distinct CDR3 sequences, roughly 15% of which appear only once. The sample's time point: newly diagnosed GD, antithyroid drugs for less than 3 months. Extracted RNA from PBMCs served as the source of the TCR library. The CDR3 has 12 amino acids. V was trimmed by 4 bases and J by 2 bases, leaving 4 bases between them. The germline V gene has CDR1 MDHEN and CDR2 SYDVKM. The sample was also reused in another study, on T cells in Graves' hyperthyroidism and ophthalmopathy.

Specimen: peripheral blood mononuclear cells (PBMCs), collected at new diagnosis, from a patient treated with antithyroid drugs. This clonotype originated in a woman aged 18-29 years with Graves disease. The rearrangement links TRBV28 to TRBJ2-3; no definite D call. CDR3 region: CASSSVTDTQYF. The CDR3 DNA is TGTGCCAGCAGTTCCGTCACAGATACGCAGTATTTT.